This TCR beta chain came from a study of T-cell memory formation after mild COVID-19 (dated by TCRdb to the early 2020s). Regarding the complete study: Most TCR sequence clusters were specific to one of the two donors. Two young, previously healthy adult volunteers made up the cohort, one male and one female. In a couple of donors, T-cell clones that expanded and contracted after mild COVID-19 were tracked by sequencing TCRalpha and TCRbeta repertoires over time. Study-wide conclusions, independent of this receptor: The study included only a couple of mild cases, and larger cohorts that include severe cases with pre-infection samples were judged to be necessary. Clones that contracted from day 15 to 85 showed balanced CD4/CD8 phenotypes, whereas a second wave of clones that expanded from day 15 to 37 leaned towards CD4+. Whether the second-wave clones peaking on day 37 were SARS-CoV-2 specific was not confirmed. Contracting CD4+ clones turned up mainly in the CM and EM memory subsets, whereas EMRA was where CD8+ clones were enriched. Some responding clones were detected in pre-infection memory, which suggested that pre-existing cross-reactive memory T cells had joined the SARS-CoV-2 response.

Instrument on record: Illumina NovaSeq 6000. TCRalpha and TCRbeta cDNA libraries were constructed by 5'RACE with constant-segment primers, with sample barcodes and unique molecular identifiers being introduced. RNA was extracted from every sample with Trizol reagent. Libraries were amplified in two PCR steps, with a second sample barcode and Illumina TruSeq adapters added in the second step. The libraries were sequenced on an Illumina NovaSeq using 2 x 150 bp paired-end reads. The paper's processing steps were these. The reads were demultiplexed and collapsed into UMI-guided consensus sequences using migec v1.2.7. Using mixcr v2.1.11, UMI consensuses were aligned to TRA and TRB V and J templates and then assembled into clonotypes. A clonotype was counted as expanded or contracted only when both edgeR and NoisET called the clonotype significant, with the noise models trained on biological replicates. For edgeR calls, a false discovery rate-adjusted p below 0.01 and a log2 fold-change threshold of 1 were applied. As an exploratory analysis of dynamics, max-normalized trajectories of the 1000 most abundant clonotypes were examined with PCA combined with hierarchical clustering. Each responding clone was given a CD4 or CD8 phenotype based on the CD4+ and CD8+ repertoires, which had been sequenced separately. TCRdb reworked the public reads: Q25 trimming with fastp, MiXCR clone assembly, productive beta chains retained. CDR3 protein duplicates are merged, each entry listing the most common genes and DNA. The V and J calls reflect TCRdb's pipeline rather than the authors' work. For this sample there are 65,000 to 90,000 distinct CDR3 sequences; around 13% appear just once. Approximately 41% of the sample rests with the top ten.

Ficoll-Paque density gradient centrifugation was the method used to isolate PBMCs. This clonotype turned up a few times. Its antigen is not yet known. Nothing much larger sits one base from this clone, and base qualities are not available. The CDR3 measures 15 amino acids from cysteine to phenylalanine. Only the CDR3 DNA stays, 45 bases, in frame from base 1. According to the germline V gene (reference sequence), CDR1 reads LGHDT and CDR2 reads YNNKEL. Here V drops 2 bases and J drops 5 bases, and the junction holds 5 bases not matched to any gene. This receptor chain uses TRBV3-1 and TRBJ2-2, with 7 central nucleotides matching TRBD1. The TCR was taken from a man younger than 35 who had mild COVID-19 (a few samples of this study predate the infection). The sample titles of this study are shuffled in the database, so cell type and time point are left out; the donor was told from shared clones. Sequenced sample: PBMCs or a T cell subset sorted from them (not recorded which). The CDR3 here reads CASSQQGEWTGELFF. The sequence in DNA is TGTGCCAGCAGCCAACAGGGGGAATGGACCGGGGAGCTGTTTTTT.